These T cell receptor beta chains were read from a single sample in a study of T-cell memory formation after mild COVID-19. TCRdb itself ran the 5' RACE reads through MiXCR, one entry per CDR3 protein. This sample has a few hundred thousand distinct CDR3 sequences, with 20% to 25% found just once. The sequenced sample consisted of PBMCs or a T cell subset sorted from them (not recorded which). The receptors shown here come from an adult woman who had mild COVID-19 (a few samples of this study predate the infection). Cell type and time point are not known. The CDR3 runs from the conserved cysteine through the conserved F or W. D genes are given only for firm matches. Part of the rows lack a size; the others show once, few, many or a class for expanded clones.

clone_size | j_call | d_call | v_call | cdr3_aa | cdr3_nt
few | TRBJ2-1 | . | TRBV29-1 | CSVEESRGNEQFF | TGCAGCGTTGAAGAGTCAAGAGGCAATGAGCAGTTCTTC
. | TRBJ2-2 | TRBD2 | TRBV20-1 | CSARELAGGSRGTGELFF | TGCAGTGCTAGAGAACTAGCGGGGGGATCCCGGGGTACCGGGGAGCTGTTTTTT
few | TRBJ2-1 | TRBD2 | TRBV7-3 | CASSLIGLAGANEQFF | TGTGCCAGCAGCTTAATCGGACTAGCGGGAGCCAATGAGCAGTTCTTC
. | TRBJ2-1 | TRBD2 | TRBV5-5 | CASSLLTSGGLGNEQFF | TGTGCCAGCAGCTTGCTGACTAGCGGGGGTCTCGGTAATGAGCAGTTCTTC
. | TRBJ2-3 | . | TRBV20-1 | CSARDKAGADTQYF | TGCAGTGCTAGAGATAAGGCAGGGGCAGATACGCAGTATTTT
. | TRBJ2-2 | . | TRBV6-5 | CASSYSSDSLYTGELFF | TGTGCCAGCAGTTACTCGTCTGACAGCCTATACACCGGGGAGCTGTTTTTT
few | TRBJ1-3 | TRBD1 | TRBV7-2 | CASSLADREPGNTIYF | TGTGCCAGCAGCTTAGCCGACAGGGAACCTGGAAACACCATATATTTT
few | TRBJ2-3 | . | TRBV18 | CASSPVAGVDTQYF | TGTGCCAGCTCACCCGTTGCAGGGGTGGATACGCAGTATTTT
. | TRBJ2-7 | . | TRBV5-1 | CASSIDRRAYEQYF | TGCGCCAGCAGCATTGACAGAAGAGCCTACGAGCAGTACTTC
. | TRBJ2-2 | . | TRBV19 | CASSIGLQSVGELFF | TGTGCCAGTAGTATCGGACTGCAAAGTGTAGGGGAGCTGTTTTTT
once | TRBJ1-2 | . | TRBV4-1 | CASSQDHGLNYGYTF | TGCGCCAGCAGCCAAGATCACGGGCTCAACTATGGCTACACCTTC
. | TRBJ2-1 | . | TRBV3-1 | CASSSLSPRQDASEQFF | TGTGCCAGCAGCTCCCTCTCCCCCAGACAGGACGCTAGTGAGCAGTTCTTC
. | TRBJ2-2 | . | TRBV6-5 | CATLWGLATGELFF | TGTGCCACCCTTTGGGGGCTAGCGACCGGGGAGCTGTTTTTT
. | TRBJ2-2 | TRBD1 | TRBV24-1 | CATSDLSGTGSSGELFF | TGTGCCACCAGTGATTTATCGGGGACAGGGTCCTCCGGGGAGCTGTTTTTT
few | TRBJ2-6 | . | TRBV2 | CASRSARASGANVLTF | TGTGCCAGCAGATCCGCCAGGGCGTCTGGGGCCAACGTCCTGACTTTC
few | TRBJ2-2 | . | TRBV18 | CASSRTDANTGELFF | TGTGCCAGCTCTCGGACAGACGCGAACACCGGGGAGCTGTTTTTT
. | TRBJ2-7 | . | TRBV29-1 | CSSGESPYEQYF | TGCAGCTCTGGGGAGTCACCCTACGAGCAGTACTTC
few | TRBJ2-1 | . | TRBV19 | CASSIGRGLSYNEQFF | TGTGCCAGTAGTATTGGGCGGGGGCTCTCCTACAATGAGCAGTTCTTC
. | TRBJ2-3 | . | TRBV12-3/TRBV12-4 | CASSSPEAGTTTDTQYF | TGTGCCAGCAGCTCCCCGGAGGCGGGGACGACTACAGATACGCAGTATTTT
. | TRBJ2-7 | . | TRBV20-1 | CSASQGTYEQYF | TGCAGTGCTAGCCAGGGTACCTACGAGCAGTACTTC
few | TRBJ2-1 | TRBD2 | TRBV18 | CASSPRIAGGNNEQFF | TGTGCCAGCTCACCCCGGATAGCGGGGGGTAACAATGAGCAGTTCTTC
. | TRBJ1-4 | . | TRBV7-9 | CASSLSRDPNNEKLFF | TGTGCCAGCAGCCTTAGCCGGGACCCAAATAATGAAAAACTGTTTTTT
. | TRBJ2-7 | . | TRBV5-1 | CASSLDGSAGYEQYF | TGCGCCAGCAGCTTGGATGGTAGCGCGGGGTACGAGCAGTACTTC
. | TRBJ2-5 | TRBD2 | TRBV9 | CASSVGGGFQETQYF | TGTGCCAGCAGCGTAGGGGGAGGGTTCCAAGAGACCCAGTACTTC
once | TRBJ2-7 | TRBD1 | TRBV9 | CASSAGPTRGIYEKYF | TGTGCCAGCAGCGCCGGACCGACCAGGGGGATCTACGAGAAGTACTTC
. | TRBJ1-1 | TRBD1 | TRBV20-1 | CSARVPQGTAEAFF | TGCAGTGCTAGAGTACCACAGGGGACTGCTGAAGCTTTCTTT
. | TRBJ2-7 | . | TRBV5-6 | CASSWTSTGTREQYF | TGTGCCAGCAGCTGGACCTCAACCGGGACCCGCGAGCAGTACTTC
. | TRBJ2-5 | . | TRBV5-1 | CASSSGHGQETQYF | TGCGCCAGCAGCTCTGGACATGGTCAAGAGACCCAGTACTTC
few | TRBJ1-1 | . | TRBV20-1 | CSAMTGAAGTEAFF | TGCAGTGCCATGACAGGCGCGGCCGGGACTGAAGCTTTCTTT
. | TRBJ2-5 | TRBD2 | TRBV11-2 | CASSLTSGVKETQYF | TGTGCCAGCAGCTTAACTAGCGGGGTGAAAGAGACCCAGTACTTC
. | TRBJ2-6 | TRBD1 | TRBV24-1 | CATSDGQARFPGANVLTF | TGTGCCACCAGTGATGGACAGGCGCGGTTCCCTGGGGCCAACGTCCTGACTTTC
many | TRBJ2-5 | . | TRBV11-2 | CASKGRETQYF | TGTGCCAGCAAGGGGAGGGAGACCCAGTACTTC
. | TRBJ2-7 | . | TRBV4-3 | CASSQNRAATDEQYF | TGCGCCAGCAGCCAAAACCGGGCCGCAACTGACGAGCAGTACTTC
few | TRBJ1-2 | . | TRBV12-3/TRBV12-4 | CASSYGTNYGYTF | TGTGCCAGCAGTTATGGGACTAACTATGGCTACACCTTC
. | TRBJ1-5 | . | TRBV5-5 | CASSLGVTHNQPQHF | TGTGCCAGCAGCCTCGGTGTAACACACAATCAGCCCCAGCATTTT
few | TRBJ2-4 | . | TRBV7-9 | CASSLVEARFKNIQYF | TGTGCCAGCAGCTTAGTTGAGGCGCGATTCAAAAACATTCAGTACTTC
few | TRBJ1-1 | . | TRBV9 | CASSVGPGRVLGTEAFF | TGTGCCAGCAGCGTAGGGCCGGGGCGGGTCCTGGGCACTGAAGCTTTCTTT